The clone carrying this T cell receptor beta chain was seen a few times. The antigen remains unidentified. These data are taken from a study of T-cell reconstitution after alpha-beta-depleted transplantation in children. Findings of the study overall: Surviving recipient T cells and thymic progenitors produced the high day-60 TCRbeta diversity seen in some patients. Expanded clones from the graft, numbering several hundred, reportedly supplied alpha-beta T cells about two months after transplant.

A library of TCRbeta sequences, prepared with unique molecular identifiers, was generated. TCRdb ran MiXCR on the PCR reads and lists one entry per CDR3 protein. Seen here are roughly 790,000 distinct CDR3 sequences, roughly 15% observed once, and the top ten hold under 6%. The CDR3 totals 16 residues. V lost 5 bases and J lost 4; bases outside the gene matches: 7. CDR1 and CDR2 from the germline V gene are LGHDT and YNNKEL (reference sequence). The gene calls are TRBV3-1 and TRBJ2-1, with 11 positions matching TRBD2. This sequence originates from a male patient aged 10 to 17 who had a stem cell transplant for acute lymphoblastic leukemia, so the T cells may come from the graft donor. Specimen: PBMCs, mostly from graft donor cells, collected 360 days after TCRalphabeta/CD19-depleted stem cell transplant. In nucleotides, the CDR3 is TGTGCCAGCAGCACTCGACTAGCGGGACCATACAATGAGCAGTTCTTC. Protein: CASSTRLAGPYNEQFF.